Listed below are T cell receptor beta chains from one sample, sequenced in a study of monozygotic twins with inflammatory bowel disease. Using the 5' RACE reads, TCRdb records one entry per CDR3 protein without DNA. This sample's clone table lists over 350,000 distinct CDR3 sequences. Sample: blood. The source is a human donor with ulcerative colitis or Crohn's disease, or a healthy co-twin of an affected twin (not recorded which). The CDR3 runs from the conserved cysteine through the conserved F or W.

CDR3 protein,CDR3 length,J gene,V gene
CASSPGTTSYEQYF,14,TRBJ2-7,TRBV3-1
CSAPDRGHGYTF,12,TRBJ1-2,TRBV20-1
CASSPLGGSEQFF,13,TRBJ2-1,TRBV5-6
CASSLVQGSSQETQYF,16,TRBJ2-5,TRBV7-2
CASSLAGTVWGNEQFF,16,TRBJ2-1,TRBV7-2
CASSFEGSGDTQYF,14,TRBJ2-3,TRBV7-6
CASSPDGGLGNIQYF,15,TRBJ2-4,TRBV4-3
CSVNPPGQANNEQFF,15,TRBJ2-1,TRBV29-1
CASSKTRTVTQETQYF,16,TRBJ2-5,TRBV11-2
CASSPSQGVGGYTF,14,TRBJ1-2,TRBV7-3
CASSSLFGRANTGELFF,17,TRBJ2-2,TRBV6-2/TRBV6-3
CASSPWDRGYEQYF,14,TRBJ2-7,TRBV18
CASSLYGSADTQYF,14,TRBJ2-3,TRBV7-3
CSVRQGDYGYTF,12,TRBJ1-2,TRBV29-1
CASRLRPGDNSPLHF,15,TRBJ1-6,TRBV12-3/TRBV12-4
CASSLLGPGDYGYTF,15,TRBJ1-2,TRBV7-2
CASSLEAGAREKLFF,15,TRBJ1-4,TRBV5-6
CASSLVILRDKGSEAFF,17,TRBJ1-1,TRBV12-3/TRBV12-4
CASSRGPSGGQPYEQYF,17,TRBJ2-7,TRBV4-2
CASSHGTVLNYGYTF,15,TRBJ1-2,TRBV12-3/TRBV12-4
CASSSVRRTNEKLFF,15,TRBJ1-4,TRBV4-2
CASSYSSTGRQPQHF,15,TRBJ1-5,TRBV6-2/TRBV6-3
CASSLSPLTEQYF,13,TRBJ2-7,TRBV7-7
CASSSPLPLSGGGPSSYNEQFF,22,TRBJ2-1,TRBV7-1
CASSWAGTGKNIQYF,15,TRBJ2-4,TRBV7-3
CASSPGWLDNEQFF,14,TRBJ2-1,TRBV18
CRPQTGNYNSPLHF,14,TRBJ1-6,TRBV20-1
CASSLGRTDTQYF,13,TRBJ2-3,TRBV5-1
CASRPSGAADTGELFF,16,TRBJ2-2,TRBV5-1
CASSISRFLYGALKAFF,17,TRBJ1-1,TRBV19
CSAFSRGMYNEQFF,14,TRBJ2-1,TRBV29-1
CSAREVAGMQETQYF,15,TRBJ2-5,TRBV20-1
CASSLVAWEAFF,12,TRBJ1-1,TRBV7-9
CSVRQGSTGELFF,13,TRBJ2-2,TRBV29-1
CASSPPSGGAVNEQFF,16,TRBJ2-1,TRBV5-1
CASSSPGQETNTGELFF,17,TRBJ2-2,TRBV12-3/TRBV12-4
CASRLEPNTEAFF,13,TRBJ1-1,TRBV5-1
CASSQDGAGGLRNEQFF,17,TRBJ2-1,TRBV4-2
CATRGQTLTRQGSQYF,16,TRBJ2-5,TRBV15
CASSLVGGGIYGYTF,15,TRBJ1-2,TRBV7-2
CAIVRDSTLDGYTF,14,TRBJ1-2,TRBV7-9
CASSAGLAGATDTQYF,16,TRBJ2-3,TRBV7-3
CASSIADLSYEQYF,14,TRBJ2-7,TRBV19
CSVEDQGGGSYEQYF,15,TRBJ2-7,TRBV29-1
CASTPVEGQIFSSYEQYF,18,TRBJ2-7,TRBV3-1
CASSFARLGEQPQHF,15,TRBJ1-5,TRBV12-3/TRBV12-4
CASSLSRGETYEQYF,15,TRBJ2-7,TRBV4-3
CASRPGLHTDTQYF,14,TRBJ2-3,TRBV14
CASNRAGSSGANVLTF,16,TRBJ2-6,TRBV13
CASSQGRVYEQYF,13,TRBJ2-7,TRBV4-1
CASSLNYRDSEQYF,14,TRBJ2-7,TRBV7-2
CASSFMGGIRAGANVLTF,18,TRBJ2-6,TRBV11-2
CSARQGLDTGELFF,14,TRBJ2-2,TRBV20-1
CASSLNGGGTGNNEQFF,17,TRBJ2-1,TRBV7-3
CASSFGEDQPQHF,13,TRBJ1-5,TRBV12-3/TRBV12-4